These 7 T cell receptor beta chains were sequenced from one sample in a study of patients and donors after allogeneic stem cell transplantation. TCRdb analysed the RT-PCR reads with MiXCR anew, one entry per CDR3 protein. This sample has about 960,000 distinct CDR3 sequences, with approximately 19% found just once. Sequencing used blood, either unsorted or a sorted T cell fraction (not recorded which). The receptors were gathered from a human donor who was either an allogeneic HSCT recipient or a stem cell or donor lymphocyte infusion donor (not recorded which). It is not recorded whose cells these are; they may come from a transplant donor.

In its sample, this clonotype was seen a few times. The chain carries TRBV5-6 and TRBJ1-1; no definite D call. The CDR3 spans 15 residues. CDR1 and CDR2 from the germline V gene are SGHDT and YYEEEE. The V gene lost 4 bases and the J gene lost 2 bases, with 15 bases spanning the gap. CDR3 sequence reads: CASSPPPGRNTEAFF. CDR3 sequence (DNA): TGTGCCAGCAGCCCACCCCCTGGACGAAACACTGAAGCTTTCTTT.

The rearrangement links TRBV20-1 to TRBJ2-5, with 10 bases that match TRBD1. Germline lookup yields CDR1 DFQATT and CDR2 SNEGSKA (reference sequence). The CDR3 is made up of 16 amino acids. V shed 6 bases, J shed 4 bases, and the junction held 14 bases outside the gene matches. The DNA for the CDR3 is TGCAGTGCGCGCTGGACAGGGGGTCTTAATCCAGAGACCCAGTACTTC. This translates into CSARWTGGLNPETQYF.

This clonotype was observed a few times. The chain joins TRBV6-5 to TRBJ2-7, with a weak D call TRBD2 (7 bases). Germline CDR1 is MNHEY and CDR2 is SVGAGI. V lost 4 bases and J 4 bases, leaving 20 bases between the germline ends. CDR3 size: 16 residues. CDR3 sequence reads: CASSFLRGGGLYEQYF. CDR3 coding DNA: TGTGCCAGCAGTTTCCTTAGGGGGGGGGGCCTTTACGAGCAGTACTTC.

This chain connects TRBV15 to TRBJ1-2; tentative D call: TRBD1 (5 bases). This CDR3 comprises 13 residues. V lost 5 bases and J 8 bases, leaving 15 bases between the germline ends. In germline, CDR1 is LNHNV, CDR2 YYDKDF (reference sequence). The CDR3 sequence is CATSPRGIAGYTF. The CDR3 DNA reads TGTGCCACCAGCCCTAGGGGAATTGCGGGCTACACCTTC.

In this sample, this clonotype turned up a few times. The gene calls are TRBV10-3 and TRBJ2-3, with D hard to call. In germline, CDR1 is ENHRY, CDR2 SYGVKD. The CDR3 loop spans 15 amino acids. V lost 6 bases and J lost 0, with 13 bases in between. Here the CDR3 DNA reads TGTGCCATCAGCCCCGACGGAATTAGCACAGATACGCAGTATTTT. Translation gives CAISPDGISTDTQYF.

The table lists this clonotype with a few counts. The V call is TRBV11-2, the J call TRBJ1-5; 9 bases are shared with TRBD1. After removal of 7 bases from V and 0 bases from J, the junction contained 16 bases not matched to a gene. The CDR3 runs 19 residues. Germline CDR1 is SGHAT and CDR2 is FQNNGV. The CDR3 here is CASNDSPGQGPYSNQPQHF. The DNA for the CDR3 is TGTGCCAGCAACGATTCACCGGGACAGGGCCCATATAGCAATCAGCCCCAGCATTTT.

This chain joins TRBV20-1 and TRBJ1-1; D is perhaps TRBD1 (6 bases). Germline V gives CDR1 DFQATT, CDR2 SNEGSKA (reference sequence). V was pared by 7 bases and J by 5 bases, with 17 bases between. The CDR3 extends over 13 amino acids. CDR3 protein: CSGSGGLGTEAFF. The CDR3, as DNA: TGCAGTGGTTCCGGGGGGCTAGGTACTGAAGCTTTCTTT.